This T cell receptor (beta chain) originates from a study of T cells after yellow fever vaccination. About the research overall: Libraries from low-cell-number fractions were prepared with the SMART-Seq v4 Ultra Low Input RNA kit. Whole-study results and caveats: Peak timing came faster in the weaker secondary response, day 5 versus 15.

Generation of TCR cDNA used 5'RACE template switching (which added a universal primer site and UMIs). TCRdb used MiXCR to reprocess the 5' RACE reads, holding one entry per CDR3 protein. The sample carries 350,000 to 450,000 distinct CDR3 sequences, about 6.2% recorded once. As for this clonotype: Its antigen remains unidentified. Mismatch with germline at one junction end may stem from a read error.

The TCR was taken from a man aged 25 to 40 who received the YFV17D yellow fever vaccine. The sample here was PBMCs, taken 5 days after the yellow fever booster vaccination.

The CDR3 bases are TGTGCTAGCAGCTTAACCCTCAGCGGCGAGCAGTACTTC. The encoded protein is CASSLTLSGEQYF. The gene calls are TRBV7-7 and TRBJ2-7, with D perhaps matching TRBD2 (5 bases). The CDR3 extends over 13 amino acids. Germline CDR1 reads SSHAT; CDR2 reads FNYEAQ (reference sequence).